The entry below gives a single T cell receptor beta chain sequence along with its context. The antigen is unknown. The entry originates in a study of response to subunit inactivated influenza vaccine. Regarding the study as a whole: T cells newly recruited by each seasonal influenza vaccination are few, the authors suggested.

Using its own MiXCR run on the RT-PCR reads, TCRdb lists one record per CDR3 protein. The table records some 520,000 distinct CDR3 sequences, about 17% of them present only once. The CDR3 is made up of 15 amino acids. Germline V lookup: CDR1 SGHKS, CDR2 YYEKEE (reference sequence). Between the trimmed V and J ends, which lost 4 bases and 5 bases, there was a span of 13 bases. The TCR originated in a man aged 50 to 69 who received an inactivated influenza vaccine. The gene calls are TRBV5-5 and TRBJ1-6; a possible D gene is TRBD1 (6 bases). The sample was CD4+ T cells sorted from PBMCs, taken 23 to 25 months after vaccination. The CDR3, as DNA: TGTGCCAGCAGCCGGGTGGACAGAGATAATTCACCCCTCCACTTT. Translation: CASSRVDRDNSPLHF.